This T cell receptor (beta chain) originates from a study of blood T cell repertoires in COVID-19. The germline V and J ends were trimmed by 5 bases and 7 bases, with 11 bases remaining between them. Looked up from germline, CDR1 is SEHNR and CDR2 is FQNEAQ (reference sequence). CDR3 size: 13 residues. Original analysis: Estimates of nucleated cell counts were drawn from the amplification of reference gene primers. The table came from immunoSEQ multiplex PCR; TCRdb's copy has only in-frame clones and leaves some out. For V, J and clone size, that table is used; D and trimming come from the DNA. Of 170,000 or so clones detected, roughly 87% appear once; the ten largest clones hold roughly 2%.

V and J are TRBV7-9 and TRBJ2-2; maybe TRBD1 (6 bases). Specimen: peripheral blood. This sequence was found in a young man who had recovered from COVID-19. CDR3 region: CASSTATGGELFF. CDR3 nucleotides: TGTGCCAGCAGCACCGCGACAGGCGGGGAGCTGTTTTTT.